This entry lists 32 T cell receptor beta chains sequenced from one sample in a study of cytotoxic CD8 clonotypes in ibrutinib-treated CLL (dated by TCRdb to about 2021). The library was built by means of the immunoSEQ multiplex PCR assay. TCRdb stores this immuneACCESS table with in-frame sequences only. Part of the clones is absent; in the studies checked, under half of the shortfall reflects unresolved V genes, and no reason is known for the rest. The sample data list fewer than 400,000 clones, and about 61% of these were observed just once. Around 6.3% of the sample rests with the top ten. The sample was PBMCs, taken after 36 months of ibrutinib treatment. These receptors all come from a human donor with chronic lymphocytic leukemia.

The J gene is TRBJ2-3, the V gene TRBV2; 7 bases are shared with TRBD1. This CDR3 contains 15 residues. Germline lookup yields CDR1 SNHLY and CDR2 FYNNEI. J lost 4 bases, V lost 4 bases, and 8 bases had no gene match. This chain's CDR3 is CASSVDRVGADTQYF. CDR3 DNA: TGTGCCAGCAGTGTTGACAGGGTGGGTGCAGATACGCAGTATTTT.

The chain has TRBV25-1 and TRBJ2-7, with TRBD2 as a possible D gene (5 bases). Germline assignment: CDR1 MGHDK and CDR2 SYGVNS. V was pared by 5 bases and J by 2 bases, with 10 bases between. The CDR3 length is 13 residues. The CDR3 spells CASSRGRTYEQYF. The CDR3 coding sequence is TGTGCCAGCAGTCGAGGGCGAACCTACGAGCAGTACTTC.

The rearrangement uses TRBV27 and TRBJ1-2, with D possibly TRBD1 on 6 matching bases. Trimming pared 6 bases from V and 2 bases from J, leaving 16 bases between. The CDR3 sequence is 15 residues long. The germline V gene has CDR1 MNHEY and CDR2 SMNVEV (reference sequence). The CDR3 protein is CASSHFRDTNYGYTF. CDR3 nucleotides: TGTGCCAGCAGCCATTTCAGGGACACGAACTATGGCTACACCTTC.

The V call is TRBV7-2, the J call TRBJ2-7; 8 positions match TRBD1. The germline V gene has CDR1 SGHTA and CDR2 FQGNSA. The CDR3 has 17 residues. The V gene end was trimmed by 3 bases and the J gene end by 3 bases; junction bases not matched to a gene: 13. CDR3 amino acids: CASSLGQGAPAHYEQYF. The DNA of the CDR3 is TGTGCCAGCAGCTTGGGCCAGGGGGCTCCCGCGCACTACGAGCAGTACTTC.

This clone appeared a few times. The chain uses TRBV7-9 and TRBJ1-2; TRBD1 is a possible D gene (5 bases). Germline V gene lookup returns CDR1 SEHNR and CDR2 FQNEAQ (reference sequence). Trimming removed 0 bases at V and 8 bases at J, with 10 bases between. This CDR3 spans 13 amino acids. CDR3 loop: CASSLAQDLGYTF. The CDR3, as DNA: TGTGCCAGCAGCTTAGCACAGGACCTCGGCTACACCTTC.

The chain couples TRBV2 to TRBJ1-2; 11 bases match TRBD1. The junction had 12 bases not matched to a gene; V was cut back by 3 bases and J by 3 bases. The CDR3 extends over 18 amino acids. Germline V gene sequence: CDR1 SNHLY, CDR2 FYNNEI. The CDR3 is CASSEGRDRGFGYYGYTF. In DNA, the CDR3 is TGTGCCAGCAGTGAGGGCCGGGACAGGGGGTTTGGGTACTATGGCTACACCTTC.

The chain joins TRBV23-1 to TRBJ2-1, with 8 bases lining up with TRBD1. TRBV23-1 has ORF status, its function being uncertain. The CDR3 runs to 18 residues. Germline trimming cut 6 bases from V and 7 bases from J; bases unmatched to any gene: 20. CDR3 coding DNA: TGCGCCAGCAGCCTCATTAAGACAGGGGACTGTAGTAGGAATGAGCAGTTCTTC. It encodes CASSLIKTGDCSRNEQFF.

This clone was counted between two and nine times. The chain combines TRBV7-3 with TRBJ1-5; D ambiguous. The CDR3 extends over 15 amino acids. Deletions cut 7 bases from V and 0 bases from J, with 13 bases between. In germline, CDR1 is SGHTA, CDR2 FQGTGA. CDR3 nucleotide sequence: TGTGCCAGCATCATAAAGGGTTATAGCAATCAGCCCCAGCATTTT. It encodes CASIIKGYSNQPQHF.

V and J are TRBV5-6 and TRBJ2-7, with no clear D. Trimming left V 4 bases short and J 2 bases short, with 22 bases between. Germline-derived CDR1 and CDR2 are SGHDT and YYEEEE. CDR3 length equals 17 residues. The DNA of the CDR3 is TGTGCCAGCAGCGACGCCCAAATCCGCCTGGAGCCCTACGAGCAGTACTTC. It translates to CASSDAQIRLEPYEQYF.

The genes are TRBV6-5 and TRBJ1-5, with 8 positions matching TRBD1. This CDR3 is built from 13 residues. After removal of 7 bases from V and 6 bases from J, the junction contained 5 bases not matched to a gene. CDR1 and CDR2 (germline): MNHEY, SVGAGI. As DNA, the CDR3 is TGTGCCAGCACAGACAGGGGTCGTCAGCCCCAGCATTTT. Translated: CASTDRGRQPQHF.

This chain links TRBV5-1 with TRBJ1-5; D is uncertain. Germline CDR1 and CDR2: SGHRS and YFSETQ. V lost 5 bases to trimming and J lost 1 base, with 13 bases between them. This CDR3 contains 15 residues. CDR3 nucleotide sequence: TGCGCCAGCAGTTACCTAGGTGGGAGCAATCAGCCCCAGCATTTT. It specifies CASSYLGGSNQPQHF.

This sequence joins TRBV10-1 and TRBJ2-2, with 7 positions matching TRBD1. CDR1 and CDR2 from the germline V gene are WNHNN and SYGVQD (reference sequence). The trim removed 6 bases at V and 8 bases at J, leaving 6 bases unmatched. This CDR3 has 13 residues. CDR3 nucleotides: TGCGCCAGCAGGACAGGGAAAAGTGGGGAGCTGTTTTTT. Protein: CASRTGKSGELFF.

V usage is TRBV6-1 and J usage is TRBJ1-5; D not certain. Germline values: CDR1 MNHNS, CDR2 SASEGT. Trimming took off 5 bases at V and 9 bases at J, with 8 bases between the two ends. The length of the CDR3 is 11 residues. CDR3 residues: CASSNLPPQHF. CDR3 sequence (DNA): TGTGCCAGCAGTAACCTTCCGCCCCAGCATTTT.

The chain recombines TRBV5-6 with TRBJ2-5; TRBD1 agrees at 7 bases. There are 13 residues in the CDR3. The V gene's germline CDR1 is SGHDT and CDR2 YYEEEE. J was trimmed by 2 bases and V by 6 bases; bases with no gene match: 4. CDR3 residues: CASTQGVQETQYF. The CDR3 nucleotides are TGTGCCAGCACCCAGGGGGTGCAAGAGACCCAGTACTTC.

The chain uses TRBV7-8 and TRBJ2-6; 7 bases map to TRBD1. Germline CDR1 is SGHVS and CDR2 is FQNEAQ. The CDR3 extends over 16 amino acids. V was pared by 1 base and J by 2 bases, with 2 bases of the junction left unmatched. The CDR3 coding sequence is TGTGCCAGCAGCTTAGGTGACAGGGCTGGGGCCAACGTCCTGACTTTC. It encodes CASSLGDRAGANVLTF.

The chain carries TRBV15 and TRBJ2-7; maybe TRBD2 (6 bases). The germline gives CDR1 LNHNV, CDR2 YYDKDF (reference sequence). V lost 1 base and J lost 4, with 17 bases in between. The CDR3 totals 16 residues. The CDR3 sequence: CATSRGGAGILYEQYF. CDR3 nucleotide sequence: TGTGCCACCAGCAGAGGGGGAGCGGGTATTCTATACGAGCAGTACTTC. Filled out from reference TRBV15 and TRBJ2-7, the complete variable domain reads DAMVIQNPRYQVTQFGKPVTLSCSQTLNHNVMYWYQQKSSQAPKLLFHYYDKDFNNEADTPDNFQSRRPNTSFCFLDIRSPGLGDTAMYLCATSRGGAGILYEQYFGPGTRLTVT.

The CDR3: CASSFNQLTGELFF. The CDR3 DNA reads as TGTGCCAGCAGCTTTAACCAGCTCACCGGGGAGCTGTTTTTT. This chain joins TRBV11-1 and TRBJ2-2; D remains ambiguous. Per the germline V gene, CDR1 is SGHAT and CDR2 is FQDESV (reference sequence). V lost 3 bases, J lost 4 bases, and 9 bases lay in between. The CDR3 has 14 residues.

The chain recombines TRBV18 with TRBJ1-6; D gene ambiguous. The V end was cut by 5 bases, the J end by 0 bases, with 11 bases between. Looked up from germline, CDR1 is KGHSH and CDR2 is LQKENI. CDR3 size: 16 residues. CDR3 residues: CASSGLVISYNSPLHF. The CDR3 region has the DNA TGTGCCAGCTCAGGCCTAGTTATCTCCTATAATTCACCCCTCCACTTT.

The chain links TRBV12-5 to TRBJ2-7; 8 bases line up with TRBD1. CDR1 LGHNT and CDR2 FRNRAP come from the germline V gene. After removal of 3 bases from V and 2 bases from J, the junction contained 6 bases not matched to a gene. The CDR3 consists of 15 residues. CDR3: CASGFDRDRPYEQYF. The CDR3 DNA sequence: TGTGCTAGTGGTTTCGACCGGGACAGGCCCTACGAGCAGTACTTC.

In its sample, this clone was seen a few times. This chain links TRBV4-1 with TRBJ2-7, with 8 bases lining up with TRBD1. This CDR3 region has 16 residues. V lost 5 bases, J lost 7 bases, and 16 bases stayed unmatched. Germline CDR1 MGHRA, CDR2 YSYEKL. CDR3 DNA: TGCGCCAGCAGCACCCTTACAGGGGGATCACTACGGGAGCAGTACTTC. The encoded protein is CASSTLTGGSLREQYF.

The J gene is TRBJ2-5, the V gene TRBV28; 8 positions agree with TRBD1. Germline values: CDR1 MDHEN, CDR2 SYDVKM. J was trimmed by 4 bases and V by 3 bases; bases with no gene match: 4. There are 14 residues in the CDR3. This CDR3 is CASSLQGTGETQYF. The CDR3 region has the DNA TGTGCCAGCAGTTTGCAGGGGACAGGAGAGACCCAGTACTTC.

For the CDR3, the DNA is TGTGCCAGCAGCTTAGAGAGGGGACAGCCCTACGAGCAGTACTTC. Residues: CASSLERGQPYEQYF. The chain couples TRBV7-6 to TRBJ2-7, with 7 bases fitting TRBD1. Germline V gives CDR1 SGHVS, CDR2 FNYEAQ. This CDR3 region has 15 residues. V shed 1 base and J 2 bases; nucleotides not matched to a gene: 5.

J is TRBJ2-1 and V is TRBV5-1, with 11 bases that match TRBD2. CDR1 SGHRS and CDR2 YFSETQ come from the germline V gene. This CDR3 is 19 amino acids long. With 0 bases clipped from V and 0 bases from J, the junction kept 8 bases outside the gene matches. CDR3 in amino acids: CASSLVIAGGPSSYNEQFF. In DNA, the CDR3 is TGCGCCAGCAGCTTGGTAATAGCGGGAGGGCCGAGCTCCTACAATGAGCAGTTCTTC.

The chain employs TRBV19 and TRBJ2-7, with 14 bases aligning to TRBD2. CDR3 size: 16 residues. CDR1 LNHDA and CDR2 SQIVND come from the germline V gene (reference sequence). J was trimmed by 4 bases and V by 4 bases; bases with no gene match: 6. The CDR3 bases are TGTGCCAGTAGTAGACTAGCGGGAGGGCCCTCGTACGAGCAGTACTTC. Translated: CASSRLAGGPSYEQYF.

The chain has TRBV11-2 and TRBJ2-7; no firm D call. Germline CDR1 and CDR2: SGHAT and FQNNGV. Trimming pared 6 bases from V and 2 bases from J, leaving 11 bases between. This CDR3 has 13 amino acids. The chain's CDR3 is CASRNSSPYEQYF. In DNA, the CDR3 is TGTGCCAGCAGAAATTCTTCGCCCTACGAGCAGTACTTC.

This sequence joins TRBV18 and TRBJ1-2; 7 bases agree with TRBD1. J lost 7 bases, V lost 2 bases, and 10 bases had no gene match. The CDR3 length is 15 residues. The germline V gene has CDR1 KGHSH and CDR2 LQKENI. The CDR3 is CASSPGSGGTGGYTF. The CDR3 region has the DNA TGTGCCAGCTCACCAGGATCAGGGGGAACTGGTGGCTACACCTTC.

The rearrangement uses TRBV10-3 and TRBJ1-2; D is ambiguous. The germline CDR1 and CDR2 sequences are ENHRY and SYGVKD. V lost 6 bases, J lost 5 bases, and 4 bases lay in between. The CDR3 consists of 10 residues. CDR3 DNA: TGTGCCATCAGAGGGTATGGCTACACCTTC. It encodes CAIRGYGYTF.

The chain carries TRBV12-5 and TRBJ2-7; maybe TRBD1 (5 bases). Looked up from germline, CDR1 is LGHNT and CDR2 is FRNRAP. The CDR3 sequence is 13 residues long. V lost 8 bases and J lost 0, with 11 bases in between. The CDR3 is CASPAGASYEQYF. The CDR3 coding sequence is TGTGCTAGTCCTGCTGGGGCCTCCTACGAGCAGTACTTC.

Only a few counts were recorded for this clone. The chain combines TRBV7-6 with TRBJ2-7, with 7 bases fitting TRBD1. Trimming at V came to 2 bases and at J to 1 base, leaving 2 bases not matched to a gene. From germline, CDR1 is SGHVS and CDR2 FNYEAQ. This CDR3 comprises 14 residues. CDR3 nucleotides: TGTGCCAGCAGCTTAATGACAGGGTCCTACGAGCAGTACTTC. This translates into CASSLMTGSYEQYF.

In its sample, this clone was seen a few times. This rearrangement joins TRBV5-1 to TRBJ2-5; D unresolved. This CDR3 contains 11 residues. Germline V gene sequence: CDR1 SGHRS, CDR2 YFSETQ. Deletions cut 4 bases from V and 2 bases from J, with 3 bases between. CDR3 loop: CASSEQETQYF. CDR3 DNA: TGCGCCAGCAGCGAACAAGAGACCCAGTACTTC.

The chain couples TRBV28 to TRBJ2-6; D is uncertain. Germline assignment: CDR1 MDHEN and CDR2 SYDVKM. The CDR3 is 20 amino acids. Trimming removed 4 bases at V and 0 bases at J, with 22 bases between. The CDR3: CASSSHLIYTIPSGANVLTF. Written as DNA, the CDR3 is TGTGCCAGCAGTTCACACCTCATATACACGATTCCCTCTGGGGCCAACGTCCTGACTTTC.

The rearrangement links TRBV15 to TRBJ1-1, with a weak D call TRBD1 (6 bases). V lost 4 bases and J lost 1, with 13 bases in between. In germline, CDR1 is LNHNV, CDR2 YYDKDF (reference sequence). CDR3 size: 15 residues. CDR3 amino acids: CATSIIRGKNTEAFF. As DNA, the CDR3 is TGTGCCACCAGCATCATCAGGGGTAAGAACACTGAAGCTTTCTTT.